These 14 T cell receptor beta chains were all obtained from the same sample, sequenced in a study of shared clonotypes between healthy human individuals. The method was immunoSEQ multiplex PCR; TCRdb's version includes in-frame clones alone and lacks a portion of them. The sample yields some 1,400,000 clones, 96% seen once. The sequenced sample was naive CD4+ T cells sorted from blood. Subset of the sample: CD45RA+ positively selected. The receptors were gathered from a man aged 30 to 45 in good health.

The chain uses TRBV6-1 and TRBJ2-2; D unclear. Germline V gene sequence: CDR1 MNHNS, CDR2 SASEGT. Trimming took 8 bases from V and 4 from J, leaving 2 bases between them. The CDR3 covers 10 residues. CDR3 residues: CASGTGELFF. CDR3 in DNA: TGTGCCAGCGGCACCGGGGAGCTGTTTTTT.

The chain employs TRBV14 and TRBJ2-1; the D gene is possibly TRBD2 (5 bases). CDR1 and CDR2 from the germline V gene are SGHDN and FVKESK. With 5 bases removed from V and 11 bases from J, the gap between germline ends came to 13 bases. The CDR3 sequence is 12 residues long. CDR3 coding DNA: TGTGCCAGCAGCGGCGGGTCGCGACAGCAGTTCTTC. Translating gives CASSGGSRQQFF.

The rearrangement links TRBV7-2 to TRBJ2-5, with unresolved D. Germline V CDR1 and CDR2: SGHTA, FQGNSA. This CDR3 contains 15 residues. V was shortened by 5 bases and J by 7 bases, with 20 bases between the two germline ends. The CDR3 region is CASSGPGPQSGTQYF. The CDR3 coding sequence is TGTGCCAGCAGCGGACCGGGTCCCCAATCGGGGACCCAGTACTTC.

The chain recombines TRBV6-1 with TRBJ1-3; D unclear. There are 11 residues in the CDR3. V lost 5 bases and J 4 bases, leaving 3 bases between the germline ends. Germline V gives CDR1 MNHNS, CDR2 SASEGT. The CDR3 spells CASSYGNTIYF. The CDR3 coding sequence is TGTGCCAGCAGTTACGGAAACACCATATATTTT.

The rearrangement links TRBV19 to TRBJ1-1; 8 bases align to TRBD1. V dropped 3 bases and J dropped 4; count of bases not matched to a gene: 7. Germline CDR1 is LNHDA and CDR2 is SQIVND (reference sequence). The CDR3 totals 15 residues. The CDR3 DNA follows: TGTGCCAGTAGTATCCGGAGCAGGGGGCCCACTGAAGCTTTCTTT. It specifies CASSIRSRGPTEAFF.

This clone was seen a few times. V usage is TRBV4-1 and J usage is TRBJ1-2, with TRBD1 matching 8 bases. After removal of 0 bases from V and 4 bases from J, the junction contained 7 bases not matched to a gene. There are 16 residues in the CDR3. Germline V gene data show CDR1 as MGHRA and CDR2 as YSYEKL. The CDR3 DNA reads TGCGCCAGCAGCCAAGAACAGGCAGGGGGCAGCTATGGCTACACCTTC. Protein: CASSQEQAGGSYGYTF.

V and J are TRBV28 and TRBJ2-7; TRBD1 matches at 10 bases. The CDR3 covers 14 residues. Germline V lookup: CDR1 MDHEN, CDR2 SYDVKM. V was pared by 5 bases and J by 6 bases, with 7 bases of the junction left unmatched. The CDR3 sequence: CASSKVGQGTEQYF. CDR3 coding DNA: TGTGCCAGCAGTAAGGTGGGACAGGGGACCGAGCAGTACTTC. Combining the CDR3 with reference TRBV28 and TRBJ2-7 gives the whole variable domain DVKVTQSSRYLVKRTGEKVFLECVQDMDHENMFWYRQDPGLGLRLIYFSYDVKMKEKGDIPEGYSVSREKKERFSLILESASTNQTSMYLCASSKVGQGTEQYFGPGTRLTVT.

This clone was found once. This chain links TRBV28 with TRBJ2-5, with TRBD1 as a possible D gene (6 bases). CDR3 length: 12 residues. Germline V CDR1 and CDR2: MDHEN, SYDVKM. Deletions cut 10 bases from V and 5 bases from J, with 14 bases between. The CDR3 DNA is TGTGCCACTAGGGGGAGCCAGGAGACCCAGTACTTC. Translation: CATRGSQETQYF.

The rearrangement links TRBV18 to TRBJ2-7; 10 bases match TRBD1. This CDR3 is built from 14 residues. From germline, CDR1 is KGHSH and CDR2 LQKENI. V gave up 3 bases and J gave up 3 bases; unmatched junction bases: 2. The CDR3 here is CASSPRDRGYEQYF. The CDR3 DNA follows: TGTGCCAGCTCACCCCGGGACAGGGGCTACGAGCAGTACTTC.

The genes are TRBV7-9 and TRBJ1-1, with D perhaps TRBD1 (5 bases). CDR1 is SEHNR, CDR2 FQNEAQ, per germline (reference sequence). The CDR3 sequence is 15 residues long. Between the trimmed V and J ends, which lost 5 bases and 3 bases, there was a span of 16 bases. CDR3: CASSPRGARDTEAFF. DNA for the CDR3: TGTGCCAGCAGCCCACGTGGGGCGCGTGACACTGAAGCTTTCTTT.

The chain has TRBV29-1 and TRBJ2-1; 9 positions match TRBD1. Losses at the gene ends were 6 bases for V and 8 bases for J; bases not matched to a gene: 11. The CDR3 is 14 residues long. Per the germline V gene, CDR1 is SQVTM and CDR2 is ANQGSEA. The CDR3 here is CSVRIPDRGYEQFF. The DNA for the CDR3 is TGCAGCGTCCGAATACCGGACAGGGGATATGAGCAGTTCTTC.

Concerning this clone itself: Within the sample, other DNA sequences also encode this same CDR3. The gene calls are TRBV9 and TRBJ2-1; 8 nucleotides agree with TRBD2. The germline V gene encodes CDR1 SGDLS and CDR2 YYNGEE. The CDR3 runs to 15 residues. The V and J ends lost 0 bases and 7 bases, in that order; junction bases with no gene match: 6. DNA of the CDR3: TGTGCCAGCAGCGTAGCGGGAGGGCCTGGGAATGAGCAGTTCTTC. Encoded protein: CASSVAGGPGNEQFF. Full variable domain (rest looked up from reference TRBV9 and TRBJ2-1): DSGVTQTPKHLITATGQRVTLRCSPRSGDLSVYWYQQSLDQGLQFLIQYYNGEERAKGNILERFSAQQFPDLHSELNLSSLELGDSALYFCASSVAGGPGNEQFFGPGTRLTVL.

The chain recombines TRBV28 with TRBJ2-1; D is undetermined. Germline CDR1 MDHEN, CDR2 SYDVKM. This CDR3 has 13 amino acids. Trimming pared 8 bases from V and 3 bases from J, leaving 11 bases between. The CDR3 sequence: CASRTNDYNEQFF. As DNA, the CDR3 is TGTGCCAGCCGAACCAATGACTACAATGAGCAGTTCTTC. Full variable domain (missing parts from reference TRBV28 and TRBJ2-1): DVKVTQSSRYLVKRTGEKVFLECVQDMDHENMFWYRQDPGLGLRLIYFSYDVKMKEKGDIPEGYSVSREKKERFSLILESASTNQTSMYLCASRTNDYNEQFFGPGTRLTVL.

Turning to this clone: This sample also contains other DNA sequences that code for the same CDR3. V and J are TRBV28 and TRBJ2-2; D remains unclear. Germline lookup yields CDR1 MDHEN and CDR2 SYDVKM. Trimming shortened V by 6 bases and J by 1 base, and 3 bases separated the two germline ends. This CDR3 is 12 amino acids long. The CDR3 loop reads CASRRNTGELFF. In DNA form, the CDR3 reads TGTGCCAGCAGGCGGAACACCGGGGAGCTGTTTTTT.